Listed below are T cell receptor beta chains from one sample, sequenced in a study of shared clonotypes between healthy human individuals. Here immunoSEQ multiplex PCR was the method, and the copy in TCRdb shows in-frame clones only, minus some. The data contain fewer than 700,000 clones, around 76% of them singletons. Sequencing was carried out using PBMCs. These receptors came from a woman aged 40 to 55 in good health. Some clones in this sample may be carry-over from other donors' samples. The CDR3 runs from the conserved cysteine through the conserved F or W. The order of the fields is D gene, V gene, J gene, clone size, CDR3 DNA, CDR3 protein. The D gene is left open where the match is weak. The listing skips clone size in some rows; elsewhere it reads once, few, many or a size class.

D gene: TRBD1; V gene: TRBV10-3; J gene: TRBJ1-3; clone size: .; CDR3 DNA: TGTGCCATCCTGACAGGGGTCGGAAACACCATATATTTT; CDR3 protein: CAILTGVGNTIYF
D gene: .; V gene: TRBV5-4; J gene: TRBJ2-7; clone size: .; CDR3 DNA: TGTGCCAGCAGGAAGGAAATAGCCGATTACGAGCAGTACTTC; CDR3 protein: CASRKEIADYEQYF
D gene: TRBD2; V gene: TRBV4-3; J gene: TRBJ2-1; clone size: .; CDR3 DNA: TGCGCCAGCAGCCAAGTTCTAGCGGGAGAGGGTGATGAGCAGTTCTTC; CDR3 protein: CASSQVLAGEGDEQFF
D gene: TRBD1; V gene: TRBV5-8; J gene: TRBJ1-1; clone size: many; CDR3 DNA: TGTGCCAGCAGCTTGGGGGACAGGGGGCCGATGAACACTGAAGCTTTCTTT; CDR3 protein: CASSLGDRGPMNTEAFF
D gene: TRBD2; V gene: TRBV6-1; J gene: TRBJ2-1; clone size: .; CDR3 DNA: TGTGCCAGCAGTGAAATAGGCTCGGGACTAGCTTCCGGTGGATGGAATGAGCAGTTCTTC; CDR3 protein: CASSEIGSGLASGGWNEQFF
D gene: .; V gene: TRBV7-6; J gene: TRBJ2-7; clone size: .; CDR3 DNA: TGTGCCAGCAGCTTGGATTCTGGCGATCGAGGGTACGAGCAGTACTTC; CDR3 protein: CASSLDSGDRGYEQYF
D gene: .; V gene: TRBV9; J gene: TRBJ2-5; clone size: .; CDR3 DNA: TGTGCCAGCAGCGCAATTACCGGGCTGCAGCAAGAGACCCAGTACTTC; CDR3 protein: CASSAITGLQQETQYF
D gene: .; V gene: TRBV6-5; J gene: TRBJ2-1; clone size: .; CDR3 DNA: TGTGCCAGCAGCGTGACAGGAGTCTATGAGCAGTTCTTC; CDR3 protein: CASSVTGVYEQFF
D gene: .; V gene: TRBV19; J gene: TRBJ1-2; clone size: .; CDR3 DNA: TGTGCCAGTAGTATGGGACGGAACATCTATGGCTACACCTTC; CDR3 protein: CASSMGRNIYGYTF
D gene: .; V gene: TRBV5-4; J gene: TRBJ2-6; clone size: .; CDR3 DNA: TGTGCCAGCAGCAAGCAGGGGCTTGGGGCCAACGTCCTGACTTTC; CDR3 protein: CASSKQGLGANVLTF
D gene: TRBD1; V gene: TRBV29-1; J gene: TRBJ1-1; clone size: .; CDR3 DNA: TGCAGCGTTGAAGGGACAGGGGCGTTTAAGGCTTTCTTT; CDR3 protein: CSVEGTGAFKAFF
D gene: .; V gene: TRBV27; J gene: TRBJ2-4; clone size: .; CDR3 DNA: TGTGCCAGCAGGGACCACCTAGGAGCCAAAAACATTCAGTACTTC; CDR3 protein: CASRDHLGAKNIQYF
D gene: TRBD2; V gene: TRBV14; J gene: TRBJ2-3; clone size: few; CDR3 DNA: TGTGCCAGCAGCCCCCTGACTAGCGGGAGTTCTTATACGCAGTATTTT; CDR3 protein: CASSPLTSGSSYTQYF
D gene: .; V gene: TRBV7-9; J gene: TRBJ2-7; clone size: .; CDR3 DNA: TGTGCCAGCAGCTTGGTCAGACGTTCCTACGAGCAGTACTTC; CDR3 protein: CASSLVRRSYEQYF
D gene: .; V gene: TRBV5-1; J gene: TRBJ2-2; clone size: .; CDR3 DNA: TGCGCCAGCAGCTTATCGGGCACGCCGTACTACGGGGAGCTGTTTTTT; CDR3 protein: CASSLSGTPYYGELFF
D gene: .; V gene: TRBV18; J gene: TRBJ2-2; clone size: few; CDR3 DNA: TGTGCCAGCTCACCATTGTCGAACACCGGGGAGCTGTTTTTT; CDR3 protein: CASSPLSNTGELFF
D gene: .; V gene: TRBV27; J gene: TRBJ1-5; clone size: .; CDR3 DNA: TGTGCCACCATACTTGGAAGCAATCAGCCCCAGCATTTT; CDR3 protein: CATILGSNQPQHF
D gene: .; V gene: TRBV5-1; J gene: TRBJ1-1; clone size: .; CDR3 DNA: TGCGCCAGCAGCACCTCAGAGAACACTGAAGCTTTCTTT; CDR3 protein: CASSTSENTEAFF
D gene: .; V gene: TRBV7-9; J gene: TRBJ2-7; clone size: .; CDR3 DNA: TGTGCCAGCAGCTTAGGGGGGCTCTGGCAAGGGGTCGACGAGCAGTACTTC; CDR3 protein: CASSLGGLWQGVDEQYF
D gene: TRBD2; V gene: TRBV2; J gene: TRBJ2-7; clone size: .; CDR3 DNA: TGTGCCAGCAGTCTAGCGGGTGGCGAGCAGCACTTC; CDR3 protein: CASSLAGGEQHF
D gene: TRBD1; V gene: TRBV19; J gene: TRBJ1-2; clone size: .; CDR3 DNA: TGTGCCAGTACCCCGGACAGGGCCTATGGCTACACCTTC; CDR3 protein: CASTPDRAYGYTF
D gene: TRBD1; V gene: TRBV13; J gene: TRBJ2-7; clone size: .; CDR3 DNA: TGTGCCAGCAGCTCCGTAGTAATACTTTCGGACAGGGCGCCTTACGAGCAGTACTTC; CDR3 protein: CASSSVVILSDRAPYEQYF
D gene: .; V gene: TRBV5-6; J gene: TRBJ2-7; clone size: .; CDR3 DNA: TGTGCCAGCAGCTCCCAGGGTATGGACTCCTACGAGCAGTACTTC; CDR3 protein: CASSSQGMDSYEQYF
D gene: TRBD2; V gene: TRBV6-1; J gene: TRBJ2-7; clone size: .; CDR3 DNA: TGTGCCAGCAGTGAAGCTCTGGCTAGCGGTACCTACGAGCAGTACTTC; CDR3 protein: CASSEALASGTYEQYF
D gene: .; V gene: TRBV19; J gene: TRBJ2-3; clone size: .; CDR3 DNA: TGTGCCAGTAGTATGTCCAGGGATACGCAGTATTTT; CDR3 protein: CASSMSRDTQYF
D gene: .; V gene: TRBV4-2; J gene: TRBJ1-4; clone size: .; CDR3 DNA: TGTGCCAGCAGCCTCAACAGCGCAACTAATGAAAAACTGTTTTTT; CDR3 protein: CASSLNSATNEKLFF
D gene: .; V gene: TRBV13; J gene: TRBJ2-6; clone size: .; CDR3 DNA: TGTGCCAGCACAGGGGACCGAGAGAAAACTGGGGCCAACGTCCTGACTTTC; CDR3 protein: CASTGDREKTGANVLTF
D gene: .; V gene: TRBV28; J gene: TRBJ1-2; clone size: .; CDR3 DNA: TGTGCCAGCAGTCGGCAGGGGTTTAACTATGGCTACACATTC; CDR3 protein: CASSRQGFNYGYTF
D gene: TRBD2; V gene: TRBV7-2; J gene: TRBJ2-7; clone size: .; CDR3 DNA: TGTGCCAGCAGCTTAGAACGGCCTAGAGCGGGAGCCTACGAGCAGTACTTC; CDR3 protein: CASSLERPRAGAYEQYF
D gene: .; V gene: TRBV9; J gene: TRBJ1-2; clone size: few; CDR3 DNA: TGTGCCAGCAGCTCCAATAACTATGGCTACACCTTC; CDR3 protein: CASSSNNYGYTF
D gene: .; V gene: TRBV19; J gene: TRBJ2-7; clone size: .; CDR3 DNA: TGTGCCAGTAGTTACCGGGGGCAGGTCTACGAGCAGTACTTC; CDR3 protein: CASSYRGQVYEQYF
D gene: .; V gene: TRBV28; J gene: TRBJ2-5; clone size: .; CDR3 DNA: TGTGCCAGCAGAAGGCAGGGCCAAGAGACCCAGTACTTC; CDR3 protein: CASRRQGQETQYF
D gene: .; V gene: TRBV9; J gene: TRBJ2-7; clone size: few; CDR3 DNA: TGTGCCAGCAGCGTAGGGCTCTCTAGCGAGCAGTACTTC; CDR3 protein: CASSVGLSSEQYF
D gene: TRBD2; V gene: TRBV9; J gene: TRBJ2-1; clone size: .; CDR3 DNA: TGTGCCAGCAGCGCCGGTAGCGGGGACTCCTACAATGAGCAGTTCTTC; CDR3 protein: CASSAGSGDSYNEQFF
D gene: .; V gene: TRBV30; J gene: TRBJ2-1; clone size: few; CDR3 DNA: TGTGCCTGGACCTCTGGGAATGAGCAGTTCTTC; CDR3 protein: CAWTSGNEQFF
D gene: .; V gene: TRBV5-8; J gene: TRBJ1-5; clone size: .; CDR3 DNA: TGTGCCAGCAGCATGCGGGCCAATCAGCCCCAGCATTTT; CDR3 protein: CASSMRANQPQHF
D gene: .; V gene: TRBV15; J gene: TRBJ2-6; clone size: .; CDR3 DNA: TGTGCCACCAGGGGAAGCTCTGGGGCCAACGTCCTGACTTTC; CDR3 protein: CATRGSSGANVLTF
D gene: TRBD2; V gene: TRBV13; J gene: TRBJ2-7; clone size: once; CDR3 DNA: TGTGCCAGCAGCTACGGACCAGCGGGACCTAACGAGCAGTACTTC; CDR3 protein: CASSYGPAGPNEQYF
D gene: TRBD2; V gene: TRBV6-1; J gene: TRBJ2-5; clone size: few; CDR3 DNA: TGTGCCAGCAGGGCCGGGACTAGCGAACAGACCCAGTACTTC; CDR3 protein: CASRAGTSEQTQYF
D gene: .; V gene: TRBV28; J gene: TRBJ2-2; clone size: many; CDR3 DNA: TGTGCCAGCAGCTCCGGAGAGTCGAACACCGGGGAGCTGTTTTTT; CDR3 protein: CASSSGESNTGELFF
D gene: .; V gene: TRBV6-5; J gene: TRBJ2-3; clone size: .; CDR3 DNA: TGTGCCAGCCAGAGCACAGATACGCAGTATTTT; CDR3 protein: CASQSTDTQYF
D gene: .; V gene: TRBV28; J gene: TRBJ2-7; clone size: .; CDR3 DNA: TGTGCCAGCAGCCCGAGGGACGGTAGCTCCTACGAGCAGTACTTC; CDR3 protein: CASSPRDGSSYEQYF
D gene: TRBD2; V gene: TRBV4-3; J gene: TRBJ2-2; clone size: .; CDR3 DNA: TGCGCCAGCAGCCAAGAGGTAGCGGGAGGGCCCGGGGAGCTGTTTTTT; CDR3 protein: CASSQEVAGGPGELFF
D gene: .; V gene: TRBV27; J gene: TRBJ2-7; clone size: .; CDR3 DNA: TGTGCCAGCAGTTTAAGGGACAAGCAGTACTTC; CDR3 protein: CASSLRDKQYF
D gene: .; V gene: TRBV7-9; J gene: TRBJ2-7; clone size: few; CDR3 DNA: TGTGCCAGCAGCTTAGATGGGGGGTTGCAGTACTTC; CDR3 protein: CASSLDGGLQYF